The 28 T cell receptor beta chains given below trace back to one sample, sequenced in a study of identical twins. TCRdb analysed the 5' RACE reads with MiXCR anew, one entry per CDR3 protein. The sample carries about 430,000 distinct CDR3 sequences, roughly 18% recorded once. Sequenced sample: naive T cells sorted from blood. The receptor source for this set is a man aged 50-59 years in good health.

V is TRBV4-2 and J is TRBJ2-1; 7 bases align to TRBD1. V gave up 3 bases and J gave up 7 bases; unmatched junction bases: 15. The CDR3 is made up of 17 amino acids. From germline, CDR1 is LGHNA and CDR2 YNFKEQ. CDR3 nucleotides: TGTGCCAGCAGCCATCCTGACAGGGATCAGGCTAAGAATGAGCAGTTCTTC. Encoded protein: CASSHPDRDQAKNEQFF.

The CDR3 sequence: CATIPAGKSSYNEQFF. The DNA of the CDR3 is TGTGCCACCATCCCAGCGGGAAAGAGCTCCTACAATGAGCAGTTCTTC. This chain joins TRBV15 and TRBJ2-1; TRBD2 matches at 7 bases. The CDR3 runs 16 residues. The V gene's germline CDR1 is LNHNV and CDR2 YYDKDF (reference sequence). V gave up 7 bases and J gave up 0 bases; unmatched junction bases: 9.

The gene calls are TRBV5-1 and TRBJ2-7, with TRBD1 matching over 10 bases. Germline loops: CDR1 SGHRS, CDR2 YFSETQ. Trimming at V came to 1 base and at J to 6 bases, leaving 4 bases not matched to a gene. The length of the CDR3 is 14 residues. CDR3 sequence (DNA): TGCGCCAGCAGCTTGAGGGACAGGGGATCCGAGCAGTACTTC. As protein: CASSLRDRGSEQYF.

The sample holds many counts of this clonotype. The CDR3 spells CSARPGTGGVGELFF. The CDR3 nucleotides are TGCAGTGCTAGACCCGGGACAGGGGGCGTCGGGGAGCTGTTTTTT. The chain has TRBV20-1 and TRBJ2-2; 12 bases match TRBD1. CDR1 is DFQATT, CDR2 SNEGSKA, per germline (reference sequence). The CDR3 is 15 residues long. Trimming at V came to 2 bases and at J to 7 bases, leaving 5 bases not matched to a gene.

The genes are TRBV12-3 or TRBV12-4 and TRBJ1-5; 7 nucleotides match TRBD1. Trimming took 7 bases from V and 3 from J; bases not matched to a gene: 6. The CDR3 has 14 residues. The CDR3 reads CASTLRGPNQPQHF. The CDR3 DNA sequence: TGTGCCAGCACCCTAAGGGGGCCCAATCAGCCCCAGCATTTT.

This clonotype was seen only a few times. The genes are TRBV4-1 and TRBJ1-1, with 11 bases identical to TRBD1. Germline trimming cut 5 bases from V and 4 bases from J; bases unmatched to any gene: 6. The CDR3 spans 15 residues. The germline V gene has CDR1 MGHRA and CDR2 YSYEKL. DNA of the CDR3: TGCGCCAGCAGCTATCAAGGGACAGGGGGCACTGAAGCTTTCTTT. Amino acids: CASSYQGTGGTEAFF.

This clonotype was seen only a few times. The rearrangement links TRBV6-1 to TRBJ1-4; D is uncertain. Germline CDR1 is MNHNS and CDR2 is SASEGT. V lost 6 bases and J 7 bases, leaving 15 bases between the germline ends. This CDR3 is 14 amino acids long. The CDR3 nucleotides read TGTGCCAGCAGGGACGAGGGTGCGGGTGAAAAACTGTTTTTT. The encoded protein is CASRDEGAGEKLFF.

Many counts were recorded for this clonotype. The CDR3: CASSPINGHEQFF. The CDR3 coding sequence is TGTGCCAGCAGCCCTATAAATGGTCATGAGCAGTTCTTC. The chain combines TRBV28 with TRBJ2-1; no reliable D call. The CDR3 runs 13 residues. V lost 6 bases, J lost 8 bases, and 14 bases lay in between. The germline CDR1 and CDR2 sequences are MDHEN and SYDVKM.

Only a few counts were recorded for this clonotype. The V call is TRBV5-6, the J call TRBJ2-7, with D perhaps matching TRBD1 (5 bases). Germline V CDR1 and CDR2: SGHDT, YYEEEE. There are 14 residues in the CDR3. V was cut by 1 base and J by 7 bases, with 15 bases left in between. CDR3 nucleotide sequence: TGTGCCAGCAGCTTGTCTCTAGGGGTGAAGGAGCAGTACTTC. Translated, it gives CASSLSLGVKEQYF.

This clonotype was counted at least ten times. The genes are TRBV15 and TRBJ2-5; possible D gene TRBD1, 5 bases. CDR3 length: 14 amino acids. Trimming removed 8 bases at V and 4 bases at J, with 17 bases between. Germline V gene sequence: CDR1 LNHNV, CDR2 YYDKDF (reference sequence). Here the CDR3 DNA reads TGTGCCACCCGTTGGGGCAGGATAGGAGAGACCCAGTACTTC. Its protein product is CATRWGRIGETQYF.

The rearrangement uses TRBV6-5 and TRBJ1-1; perhaps TRBD1 as D (6 bases). The CDR3 loop spans 15 amino acids. The ends were cut back, 4 bases at V and 1 base at J, with 13 bases in the middle. Germline V CDR1 and CDR2: MNHEY, SVGAGI. CDR3 nucleotide sequence: TGTGCCAGCAGTTCTCGGACAGCGCCGAACACTGAAGCTTTCTTT. Protein sequence: CASSSRTAPNTEAFF.

Many counts were recorded for this clonotype. The gene calls are TRBV20-1 and TRBJ2-7; tentatively, D is TRBD1 or TRBD2 (5 bases each). Trimming removed 3 bases from V and 5 bases from J, with 14 bases in between. Germline V CDR1 and CDR2: DFQATT, SNEGSKA (reference sequence). The CDR3 has 13 residues. CDR3 sequence reads: CSARAGAQDEQYF. The CDR3 DNA reads as TGCAGTGCTAGGGCCGGGGCGCAGGACGAGCAGTACTTC.

This clonotype was picked up many times. The CDR3 nucleotides read TGTGCTACCGGGTCGGCCGAAGCTTTCTTT. Amino acid sequence: CATGSAEAFF. J is TRBJ1-1 and V is TRBV2; no definite D call. The CDR3 runs 10 residues. In germline, CDR1 is SNHLY, CDR2 FYNNEI. The full variable domain, its missing parts supplied by reference TRBV2 and TRBJ1-1, is EPEVTQTPSHQVTQMGQEVILRCVPISNHLYFYWYRQILGQKVEFLVSFYNNEISEKSEIFDDQFSVERPDGSNFTLKIRSTKLEDSAMYFCATGSAEAFFGQGTRLTVV.

This clonotype was counted only a few times. The V and J genes are TRBV7-7 and TRBJ2-5; tentative D call: TRBD2 (6 bases). Trimming took 5 bases from V and 10 from J, leaving 17 bases between them. Germline V gene sequence: CDR1 SSHAT, CDR2 FNYEAQ (reference sequence). There are 13 residues in the CDR3. CDR3 in DNA: TGTGCCAGCAGCAGCGGGTTACTTGGGGACCAGTACTTC. Protein sequence: CASSSGLLGDQYF.

The chain joins TRBV12-3 or TRBV12-4 to TRBJ1-5; D ambiguous. The CDR3 is 14 residues long. With 6 bases removed from V and 0 bases from J, the gap between germline ends came to 9 bases. Here the CDR3 DNA reads TGTGCCAGCAGCCCCGTAGATAGCAATCAGCCCCAGCATTTT. Its protein is CASSPVDSNQPQHF.

This clonotype showed up many times. The chain joins TRBV5-6 to TRBJ2-3, with a tentative D call TRBD1 (6 bases). The germline V gene has CDR1 SGHDT and CDR2 YYEEEE. The length of the CDR3 is 14 residues. V lost 4 bases to trimming and J lost 0 bases, with 9 bases between them. CDR3 DNA sequence: TGTGCCAGCAGCAGGGGGACGAGCACAGATACGCAGTATTTT. Amino acid sequence: CASSRGTSTDTQYF. Complete variable domain (other parts from reference TRBV5-6 and TRBJ2-3): DAGVTQSPTHLIKTRGQQVTLRCSPKSGHDTVSWYQQALGQGPQFIFQYYEEEERQRGNFPDRFSGHQFPNYSSELNVNALLLGDSALYLCASSRGTSTDTQYFGPGTRLTVL.

This chain links TRBV2 with TRBJ1-5, with D unresolved. V lost 6 bases and J lost 2, with 8 bases in between. Germline CDR1 SNHLY, CDR2 FYNNEI. The CDR3 totals 13 residues. The CDR3 is CASRILGNQPQHF. CDR3 nucleotide sequence: TGTGCCAGCAGAATACTGGGCAATCAGCCCCAGCATTTT.

This clonotype was seen only a few times. The gene calls are TRBV6-5 and TRBJ2-3; D is unresolved. The CDR3 extends over 15 amino acids. With 0 bases removed from V and 3 bases from J, the gap between germline ends came to 10 bases. The germline CDR1 and CDR2 sequences are MNHEY and SVGAGI. CDR3 sequence reads: CASSYSDRLTDTQYF. The CDR3 bases are TGTGCCAGCAGTTACTCGGACCGGCTTACAGATACGCAGTATTTT.

The rearrangement uses TRBV12-3 or TRBV12-4 and TRBJ2-7; D is possibly TRBD2 (5 bases). V was pared by 4 bases and J by 5 bases, with 15 bases between. This CDR3 is built from 14 residues. The DNA for the CDR3 is TGTGCCAGCAGTTGGGTAAGCCGGGGAGACGAGCAGTACTTC. Residues: CASSWVSRGDEQYF.

This clonotype was counted ten times or more. V gene TRBV5-1 combines with J gene TRBJ1-6; D is uncertain. V dropped 4 bases and J dropped 8 bases, with 10 bases sitting between them. The CDR3 has 13 amino acids. Germline V gives CDR1 SGHRS, CDR2 YFSETQ. The CDR3 DNA is TGCGCCAGCAGCCCGGATGGGGATTCACCCCTCCACTTT. As protein: CASSPDGDSPLHF.

The genes are TRBV7-9 and TRBJ1-4, with 9 bases identical to TRBD1. Per the germline V gene, CDR1 is SEHNR and CDR2 is FQNEAQ (reference sequence). This CDR3 has 14 residues. The junction had 4 bases not matched to a gene; V was cut back by 7 bases and J by 4 bases. CDR3 in amino acids: CASNVGQGNEKLFF. CDR3 coding DNA: TGTGCCAGCAATGTGGGACAGGGTAATGAAAAACTGTTTTTT.

This clonotype came up many times. V is TRBV6-5 and J is TRBJ1-1, with D possibly matching TRBD1 (5 bases). Trimming pared 0 bases from V and 5 bases from J, leaving 10 bases between. The CDR3 is 14 amino acids. Germline CDR1 is MNHEY and CDR2 is SVGAGI. For the CDR3, the DNA is TGTGCCAGCAGTTACTCGAAGGGGCGGACTGAAGCTTTCTTT. Residues: CASSYSKGRTEAFF.

This chain links TRBV20-1 with TRBJ2-6, with 8 bases aligning to TRBD2. The V gene end was trimmed by 5 bases and the J gene end by 1 base; junction bases not matched to a gene: 25. In germline, CDR1 is DFQATT, CDR2 SNEGSKA (reference sequence). The CDR3 loop spans 22 amino acids. The CDR3 loop reads CSAAPFGHGPGTSRSGANVLTF. CDR3 in DNA: TGCAGTGCTGCCCCCTTCGGCCACGGGCCCGGGACTAGTAGGTCTGGGGCCAACGTCCTGACTTTC.

This clonotype appeared a few times. This chain uses TRBV6-2 or TRBV6-3 with TRBJ2-1; 15 bases align to TRBD2. Per the germline V gene, CDR1 is MNHEY and CDR2 is SVGEGT. CDR3 length: 18 residues. V lost 1 base and J lost 2; bases outside the gene matches: 3. DNA for the CDR3: TGTGCCAGCAGTTACTTAGGACTAGCGGGAGGGCCCTACAATGAGCAGTTCTTC. This sequence encodes CASSYLGLAGGPYNEQFF.

This clonotype was found a few times. The rearrangement joins TRBV3-1 to TRBJ1-1; D may be TRBD1 (5 bases). Trimming took 1 base from V and 4 from J, leaving 10 bases between them. The CDR3 loop spans 14 amino acids. Germline values: CDR1 LGHDT, CDR2 YNNKEL (reference sequence). In DNA, the CDR3 is TGTGCCAGCAGCCAAGTGGGGGGACGCACTGAAGCTTTCTTT. Protein sequence: CASSQVGGRTEAFF.

This clonotype was detected once. A much bigger clone sits one base away, suggesting this may be a read error. The J gene is TRBJ1-1, the V gene TRBV5-1; D is unclear. The CDR3 is 13 residues long. V gave up 0 bases and J gave up 5 bases, with 8 bases separating them. Germline V gene lookup returns CDR1 SGHRS and CDR2 YFSETQ. CDR3 amino acids: CASSLGGKTEAFF. In DNA, the CDR3 is TGCGCCAGCAGCTTGGGTGGGAAGACTGAAGCTTTCTTT.

J is TRBJ2-3 and V is TRBV11-3; no firm D call. The CDR3 loop spans 14 amino acids. CDR1 and CDR2 (germline): SGHNT, YENEEA. Trimming shortened V by 0 bases and J by 6 bases, and 10 bases separated the two germline ends. The CDR3 DNA is TGTGCCAGCAGCTTAGAAGGTTGGCGGGATACGCAGTATTTT. Translating gives CASSLEGWRDTQYF. Complete variable domain (other parts from reference TRBV11-3 and TRBJ2-3): EAGVVQSPRYKIIEKKQPVAFWCNPISGHNTLYWYLQNLGQGPELLIRYENEEAVDDSQLPKDRFSAERLKGVDSTLKIQPAELGDSAVYLCASSLEGWRDTQYFGPGTRLTVL.

This clonotype was seen a handful of times. The gene calls are TRBV6-2 or TRBV6-3 and TRBJ2-1; no clear D. V was clipped by 6 bases and J by 5 bases, with 17 bases between them. This CDR3 has 15 amino acids. Germline CDR1 MNHEY, CDR2 SVGEGT. CDR3 nucleotides: TGTGCCAGCAGGGTAGTTGGTTCCTTCAACAATGAGCAGTTCTTC. Encoded protein: CASRVVGSFNNEQFF.